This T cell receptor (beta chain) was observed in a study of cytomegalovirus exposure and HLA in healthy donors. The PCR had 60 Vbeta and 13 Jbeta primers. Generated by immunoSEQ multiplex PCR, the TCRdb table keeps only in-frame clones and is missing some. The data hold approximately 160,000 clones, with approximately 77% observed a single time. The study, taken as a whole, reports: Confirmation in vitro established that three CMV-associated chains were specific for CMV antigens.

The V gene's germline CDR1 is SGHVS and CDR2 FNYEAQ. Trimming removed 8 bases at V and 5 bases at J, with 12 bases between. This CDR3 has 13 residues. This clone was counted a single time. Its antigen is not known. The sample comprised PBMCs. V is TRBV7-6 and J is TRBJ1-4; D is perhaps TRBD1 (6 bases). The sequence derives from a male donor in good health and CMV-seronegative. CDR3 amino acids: CASAGGPNEKLFF. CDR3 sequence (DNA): TGTGCCAGCGCGGGGGGGCCCAATGAAAAACTGTTTTTT.